Below, one T cell receptor beta chain is given with its context. It has no known antigen specificity. Base-call qualities are not available, and no considerably larger clone is one nucleotide away. The germline V gene (reference sequence) gives CDR1 as SEHNR and CDR2 as FQNEAQ. Relative to germline, V is missing 6 bases and J is missing 6 bases, with 5 bases of the junction outside any gene match. Counted from cysteine to phenylalanine, this CDR3 has 14 amino acids. Only the CDR3 DNA stays, 42 bases, in frame from base 1. This entry comes from a study of T cells after yellow fever vaccination (dated by TCRdb to 2018 to 2020). Regarding the study in general: The SMART-Seq v4 Ultra Low Input RNA kit was used to prepare libraries from fractions with low cell numbers. To follow T-cell clones before and after both primary and booster YFV17D yellow fever vaccination, bulk TCR alpha and beta repertoires underwent longitudinal sequencing. The cohort comprised two healthy male donors, one aged 18 to 30 and one aged 30 to 40 years. Blood samples were taken at several timepoints before and after primary and secondary immunization, and bulk PBMC replicates and cell subsets were isolated. Study-wide conclusions, independent of this receptor: FACS-sorted repertoires could contain abundant contaminating clonotypes from the bulk population, so computational filtering was required. A small fraction of clonotypes appeared in both the CD4 and CD8 compartments, likely as a result of convergent recombination. Compared with the primary T-cell response, the secondary T-cell response was faster but weaker, reaching its peak on day 5 rather than on day 15. Because the study included only a couple of donors, the extent to which the findings can be generalized is limited. Most clones expanded after primary vaccination were re-detected after the booster (almost 97% of CD4 and around 86% of CD8), suggesting broad memory maintenance.

Sample treatment or condition, as interpreted from the label and publication: live attenuated yellow fever vaccine strain. Two biological replicates of bulk PBMCs were collected at each blood-draw timepoint. PBMCs were isolated from peripheral blood using a standard Ficoll-Paque protocol. TriZol was used to extract RNA from bulk PBMCs, from CD4 and CD8 fractions, and from dextramer-positive and dextramer-negative fractions. TCR cDNA was synthesized by 5'RACE template switching, through which a universal primer site and unique molecular identifiers were introduced. cDNA synthesis was primed from both the TCR alpha and TCR beta constant segments. Libraries were amplified in two PCR steps, with sample barcodes and sequencing adapters added in the second step. Sequencing of libraries was done on Illumina HiSeq 2500 (2x100 bp) or NovaSeq (2x150 bp). In the original analysis: Reads were demultiplexed and collapsed into UMI consensus sequences with MIGEC, and V(D)J alignment was performed with MiXCR. Vaccine-responding clonotypes were identified with edgeR using replicate PBMC samples, with FDR below 0.01 and a log2 fold change above 5 up to day 15 being required. Each bulk clonotype was labeled CD4 or CD8 based on which sequenced repertoire, CD4 or CD8, contained the clonotype at higher abundance. TCRdb reran the public reads through fastp at Q25 and MiXCR, keeping productive beta chains. Every distinct CDR3 protein forms one entry, paired with its most common genes and DNA. These V and J calls are TCRdb output, not the study's own analysis. The sample includes about 550,000 distinct CDR3 sequences, with around 21% observed a single time. The top ten hold 14% of the sample.

The source material was PBMCs, sampled 15 days after the yellow fever booster vaccination. This receptor was identified in a man aged 30 to 39 who received the YFV17D yellow fever vaccine. Here the chain combines TRBV7-9 and TRBJ2-2, with TRBD1 identical over 9 junction bases. The encoded CDR3 is CASRIQGAPGELFF. The base sequence is TGTGCCAGCAGAATACAGGGGGCCCCCGGGGAGCTGTTTTTT.